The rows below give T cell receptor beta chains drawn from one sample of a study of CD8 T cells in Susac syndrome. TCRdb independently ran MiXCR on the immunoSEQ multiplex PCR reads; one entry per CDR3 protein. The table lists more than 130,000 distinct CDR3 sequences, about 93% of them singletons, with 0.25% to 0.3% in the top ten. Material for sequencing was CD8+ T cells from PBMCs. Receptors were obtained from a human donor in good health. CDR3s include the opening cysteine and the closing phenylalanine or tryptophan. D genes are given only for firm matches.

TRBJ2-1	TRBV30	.	TGTGCCTGGAGTGTGGCGATTACCTCCTACAATGAGCAGTTCTTC	CAWSVAITSYNEQFF
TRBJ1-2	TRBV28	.	TGTGCCAGCAGTTTACGTGGAGTCCCTAACTATGGCTACACCTTC	CASSLRGVPNYGYTF
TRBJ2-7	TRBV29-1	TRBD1	TGCAGCGTTAATACCGGGACAGGGTCCTACGAGCAGTACTTC	CSVNTGTGSYEQYF
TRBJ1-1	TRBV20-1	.	TGCAGTGCTAGAGCAAGGGGGAACACTGAAGCTTTCTTT	CSARARGNTEAFF
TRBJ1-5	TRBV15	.	TGTGCCACCAGCAGTAGCAATCAGCCCCAGCATTTT	CATSSSNQPQHF
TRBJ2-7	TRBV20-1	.	TGCAGTGCTAGAGATCTCGGGGGCCCCTACGAGCAGTACTTC	CSARDLGGPYEQYF
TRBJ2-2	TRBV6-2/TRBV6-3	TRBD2	TGTGCCAGCAGTCCGACTAGCGGGATTGGGGAGCTGTTTTTT	CASSPTSGIGELFF
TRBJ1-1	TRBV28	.	TGTGCCAGCAGTCCATTGGCGGGGGACACTGAAGCTTTCTTT	CASSPLAGDTEAFF
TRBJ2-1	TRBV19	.	TGTGCCAGTAGTATTGGCCTAACACAGTTCTTC	CASSIGLTQFF
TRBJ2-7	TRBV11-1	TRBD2	TGTGCCAGCAGCCTACCTCCGGGACTAGCGGGAGCCTACGAGCAGTACTTC	CASSLPPGLAGAYEQYF
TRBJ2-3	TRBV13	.	TGTGCCAGCAGATTCCAAGGACAGATATTTTCAGATACGCAGTATTTT	CASRFQGQIFSDTQYF
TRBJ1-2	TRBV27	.	TGTGCCAGCAGGCCGCTTGCTAACTATGGCTACACCTTC	CASRPLANYGYTF